The clone carrying this T cell receptor beta chain has a handful of counts. The antigen is undetermined. TCRdb analysed the 5' RACE reads with MiXCR anew, one entry per CDR3 protein. Here the sample spans fewer than 400,000 distinct CDR3 sequences, 16% being singletons. This entry comes from a study of T-cell memory formation after mild COVID-19. General study points: Largely, contracting CD4+ clones fell within CM and EM, and contracting CD8+ clones within EMRA.

The sequence was collected from a man aged 18 to 29 who had mild COVID-19 (a few samples of this study predate the infection). Cell type and time point are not known. The sequenced material came from PBMCs or a T cell subset sorted from them (not recorded which).

Here the CDR3 reads CASSLTRGDNEQFF. CDR3 coding DNA: TGCGCCAGCAGCTTGACAAGGGGGGACAATGAGCAGTTCTTC. This chain connects TRBV5-1 to TRBJ2-1; D assignment may be TRBD1 or TRBD2 (6 bases each). Germline V CDR1 and CDR2: SGHRS, YFSETQ. Between the trimmed V and J ends, which lost 1 base and 5 bases, there was a span of 10 bases. There are 14 residues in the CDR3.